These 8 T cell receptor beta chains originate from one sample sequenced in a study of control samples from healthy donors and cancer patients (dated by TCRdb to 2020 to 2022). Library method: the immunoSEQ multiplex PCR assay. In its TCRdb copy, this immuneACCESS table keeps in-frame sequences only and misses some clones. Where compared with another copy, unresolved V genes explain less than half of these, and the others have no known cause. The sample contains about 110,000 clones, around 80% of them found a single time. The ten largest clones take up around 6.2% of the sample. The sequenced material came from blood. The receptors were sampled from a man between 18 and 29 years old in good health.

This chain links TRBV6-5 with TRBJ1-2; perhaps TRBD1 as D (5 bases). Germline V gene sequence: CDR1 MNHEY, CDR2 SVGAGI. With 7 bases removed from V and 0 bases from J, the gap between germline ends came to 15 bases. The CDR3 runs to 15 residues. The CDR3 reads CASNPTGRANYGYTF. DNA of the CDR3: TGTGCCAGCAACCCTACAGGAAGAGCTAACTATGGCTACACCTTC.

The V gene is TRBV27, the J gene TRBJ1-2; D is perhaps TRBD1 (5 bases). The germline CDR1 and CDR2 sequences are MNHEY and SMNVEV (reference sequence). Between the trimmed V and J ends, which lost 6 bases and 0 bases, there was a span of 11 bases. The CDR3 sequence is 14 residues long. The DNA for the CDR3 is TGTGCCAGCAGGTCTGGGGGATCTAACTATGGCTACACCTTC. Residues: CASRSGGSNYGYTF.

The J gene is TRBJ2-1, the V gene TRBV6-5; tentatively, D is TRBD1 (5 bases). The CDR3 runs to 15 residues. V was trimmed by 10 bases and J by 0 bases, leaving 16 bases between them. Germline V CDR1 and CDR2: MNHEY, SVGAGI. The chain's CDR3 is CATILDRYSYNEQFF. CDR3 nucleotide sequence: TGTGCCACTATACTCGACAGATACTCCTACAATGAGCAGTTCTTC.

The chain joins TRBV24-1 to TRBJ2-3, with a possible D match to TRBD2 (5 bases). V dropped 1 base and J dropped 2 bases, with 9 bases sitting between them. The CDR3 loop spans 15 amino acids. Germline V lookup: CDR1 KGHDR, CDR2 SFDVKD. The CDR3 here is CATSDLGLDTDTQYF. In nucleotides, the CDR3 is TGTGCCACCAGTGATTTAGGACTCGACACAGATACGCAGTATTTT.

This clone showed up just a few times. As DNA, the CDR3 is TGTGCCAGCAGATACGGGGGCCCTAATGAAAAACTGTTTTTT. This codes for CASRYGGPNEKLFF. The genes are TRBV5-5 and TRBJ1-4, with a possible D match to TRBD1 (6 bases). Germline CDR1 SGHKS, CDR2 YYEKEE (reference sequence). The CDR3 runs to 14 residues. V lost 5 bases and J 3 bases, leaving 11 bases between the germline ends.

This chain connects TRBV7-8 to TRBJ2-1; D is perhaps TRBD2 (6 bases). Trimming left V 0 bases short and J 0 bases short, with 9 bases between. This CDR3 comprises 16 residues. The V gene's germline CDR1 is SGHVS and CDR2 FQNEAQ. In nucleotides, the CDR3 is TGTGCCAGCAGCTTAGCGTTCGGGAGCTCCTACAATGAGCAGTTCTTC. Protein: CASSLAFGSSYNEQFF.

V gene TRBV29-1 combines with J gene TRBJ2-7, with a possible D match to TRBD2 (7 bases). CDR1 is SQVTM and CDR2 is ANQGSEA in the germline V gene. This CDR3 is 14 amino acids long. Trimming removed 6 bases from V and 2 bases from J, with 17 bases in between. CDR3 sequence: CSVVGGAEPYEQYF. The CDR3 DNA is TGCAGCGTCGTAGGGGGGGCTGAGCCCTACGAGCAGTACTTC.

This clone was counted between two and nine times. The J gene is TRBJ2-2, the V gene TRBV6-5; TRBD1 matches 7 bases. The ends lost 2 bases at V and 1 base at J; junction bases unmatched: 4. CDR1 is MNHEY, CDR2 SVGAGI, per germline. The CDR3 is made up of 16 amino acids. In DNA, the CDR3 is TGTGCCAGCAGTTACGCCCGGGACAGGAACACCGGGGAGCTGTTTTTT. As protein: CASSYARDRNTGELFF.